The entry below describes one T cell receptor (beta chain). Sequencing was performed with immunoSEQ multiplex PCR; in TCRdb, only in-frame clones are kept and a portion is missing. The data contain about 260,000 clones, more than 85% of them singletons. The sample belongs to a study of blood T cell repertoires in COVID-19. Study as a whole: The United States, Italy and Spain were the sources of the acute and convalescent COVID-19 samples. The analysed material was cDNA or gDNA that came from T cells, B-cell-depleted T cells, or PBMCs.

The CDR3 loop spans 14 amino acids. Germline lookup yields CDR1 SEHNR and CDR2 FQNEAQ (reference sequence). J gave up 2 bases and V 4 bases, and 4 bases lay outside the gene matches. Patients from Seattle were sampled longitudinally, starting during active infection. Source material: peripheral blood. The source of this sequence is a person aged 18 to 35 with COVID-19, enrolled during active disease. The V and J genes are TRBV7-9 and TRBJ2-5; 7 bases map to TRBD2. CDR3 region: CASSSTSAQETQYF. The CDR3 nucleotides read TGTGCCAGCAGCTCTACTAGCGCTCAAGAGACCCAGTACTTC.